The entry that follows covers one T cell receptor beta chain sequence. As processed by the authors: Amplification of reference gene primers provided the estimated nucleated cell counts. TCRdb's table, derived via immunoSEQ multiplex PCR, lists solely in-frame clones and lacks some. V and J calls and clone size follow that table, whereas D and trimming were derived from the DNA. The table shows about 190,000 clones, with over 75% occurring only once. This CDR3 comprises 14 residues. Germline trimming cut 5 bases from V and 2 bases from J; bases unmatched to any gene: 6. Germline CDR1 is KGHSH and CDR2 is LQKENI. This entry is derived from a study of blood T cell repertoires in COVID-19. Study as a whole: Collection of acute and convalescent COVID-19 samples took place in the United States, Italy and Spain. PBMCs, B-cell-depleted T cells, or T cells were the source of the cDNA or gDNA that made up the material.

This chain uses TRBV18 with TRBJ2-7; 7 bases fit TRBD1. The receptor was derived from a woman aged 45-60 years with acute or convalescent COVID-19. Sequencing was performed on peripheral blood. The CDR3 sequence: CASSDRDSAYEQYF. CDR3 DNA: TGTGCCAGCTCAGACCGGGACAGCGCCTACGAGCAGTACTTC.